This is a list of T cell receptor beta chains from one sample in a study of T cell responses to AZD1222 COVID-19 vaccine. The table came from immunoSEQ multiplex PCR; TCRdb's copy has only in-frame clones and leaves some out. The data hold about 140,000 clones, with roughly 89% observed a single time. Sequencing was performed on peripheral blood, taken on day 0 of AZD1222 vaccination. The receptors come from an adult in good health. Each CDR3 is given with its conserved first and last residue. D genes are given only for firm matches. Clone size is stated in some rows and not others, as once, few, many or a class when expanded.

D	J	size	V	CDR3	DNA
-	TRBJ1-5	-	TRBV10-2	CASSETTDNQPQHF	TGCGCCAGCAGTGAGACAACGGATAATCAGCCCCAGCATTTT
-	TRBJ1-2	-	TRBV4-3	CASSQDGRTLNYGYTF	TGCGCCAGCAGCCAAGATGGGAGGACCCTCAACTATGGCTACACCTTC
-	TRBJ2-5	-	TRBV5-6	CASSSGRETQYF	TGTGCCAGCAGTTCCGGTCGGGAGACCCAGTACTTC
-	TRBJ2-7	-	TRBV19	CASSIGAGAVEQYF	TGTGCCAGTAGTATAGGAGCAGGGGCGGTCGAGCAGTACTTC
-	TRBJ2-2	few	TRBV18	CASSPRTNTGELFF	TGTGCCAGCTCACCACGGACAAACACCGGGGAGCTGTTTTTT
-	TRBJ2-4	-	TRBV28	CASSLRTIAKNIQYF	TGTGCCAGCAGTTTACGGACGATAGCCAAAAACATTCAGTACTTC
-	TRBJ2-1	-	TRBV13	CASSTNNEQFF	TGTGCCAGCAGCACAAACAATGAGCAGTTCTTC
TRBD1	TRBJ1-4	-	TRBV5-6	CASSGPQGARGEKLFF	TGTGCCAGCAGCGGCCCGCAGGGGGCGCGGGGTGAAAAACTGTTTTTT
TRBD1	TRBJ1-5	-	TRBV6-2/TRBV6-3	CASSYDRQGLSNQPQHF	TGTGCCAGCAGTTACGATAGACAGGGTCTTAGCAATCAGCCCCAGCATTTT
TRBD2	TRBJ2-5	-	TRBV30	CAWITSSGASGTETQYF	TGTGCCTGGATTACCTCATCGGGGGCTAGCGGGACAGAGACCCAGTACTTC
-	TRBJ2-1	few	TRBV2	CASSETRGRNEQFF	TGTGCCAGCAGTGAAACCAGGGGCCGGAATGAGCAGTTCTTC
-	TRBJ2-7	-	TRBV19	CASSRQREVDEQYF	TGTGCCAGTAGTAGGCAGAGGGAGGTCGACGAGCAGTACTTC
TRBD1	TRBJ1-1	-	TRBV10-3	CAISETGVNTEAFF	TGTGCCATCAGTGAAACAGGGGTGAACACTGAAGCTTTCTTT
-	TRBJ1-6	-	TRBV28	CASSFSGGSSPLHF	TGTGCCAGCAGTTTTAGTGGGGGTAGCTCACCCCTCCACTTT
TRBD2	TRBJ2-2	-	TRBV5-1	CASSLGAGAGSNTGELFF	TGCGCCAGCAGCTTGGGGGCTGGAGCGGGGAGTAACACCGGGGAGCTGTTTTTT
TRBD1	TRBJ1-2	-	TRBV6-5	CASSYSGTDGYTF	TGTGCCAGCAGTTACTCCGGGACAGATGGCTACACCTTC
-	TRBJ1-1	-	TRBV7-2	CASRPSVGSLNTEAFF	TGTGCCAGCAGACCTAGCGTAGGCAGTCTGAACACTGAAGCTTTCTTT